The present entry profiles one T cell receptor (beta chain) with its context. This clonotype was observed at least ten times. Its antigen has not been determined. Base quality data are lacking; no much larger clone is found one base away. The sample's time point label, decoded: before trial treatment. Donors were enrolled in RACIN, a single-arm phase I dose-escalation trial in which nivolumab, ipilimumab, aspirin, low-dose cyclophosphamide and low-dose radiotherapy were combined. Eligible patients had advanced, TIL-negative solid tumors. This sample is drawn from a study of low-dose radiotherapy and immunotherapy resistance in tumors (dated by TCRdb to between 2021 and 2023). Study-level background: Cohort 1 received 0.5 Gy per fraction every 2 weeks, with a prescribed total PTV dose of 6.5 Gy. Cohort 2 received 1 Gy per fraction every two weeks, with a total of 13 Gy over 26 weeks. Nivolumab and ipilimumab were both given intravenously, with nivolumab at a 240 mg flat dose every two weeks and ipilimumab at 1 mg/kg every six weeks. Intravenous cyclophosphamide at 200 mg/m2 was administered every two weeks, one day ahead of each radiation and immunotherapy administration. Starting on cycle 1 day 1, patients took 300 mg of aspirin by mouth once a day for four cycles. Trial participants were not randomized into treatment groups. Eight patients were included in the translational analysis, namely three from the first dose cohort plus the first five from the second dose cohort.

Sequencing relied on an Illumina HiSeq 2500. Superscript III and a set of TRAV- and TRBV-specific primers were used to synthesize first-strand cDNA, so that both TCRalpha and TCRbeta chains were covered. TCRs were amplified for around 20 PCR cycles with Phusion, using a constant-region primer paired with the adapter attached to the V primers. Isolated mRNA was amplified with the MessageAmp II aRNA Amplification Kit, using a roughly 15-hour in vitro transcription at 37°C. The Dynabeads mRNA DIRECT Purification Kit was used to isolate mRNA for TCR sequencing. Indexed Illumina adapters were added in a second 25-cycle Phusion PCR, and the resulting products were purified with AMPure XP beads. The authors processed their data as follows. Using custom Perl scripts, TCR sequences encoding the same protein were pooled, out-of-frame sequences were removed, and the abundance of each clonotype was computed. TCR sequences supported by only a single read were excluded from analysis. The metrics used to describe the repertoires included Shannon entropy, Gini index, clonality, richness, and the frequency of TCRs shared between repertoires. In-frame beta chains were kept once TCRdb had trimmed the public reads at Q25 with fastp and called clones with MiXCR. Here each entry gathers all rows of one CDR3 protein and keeps the most common genes and DNA. The V and J calls and clone size are TCRdb's, not the authors'. The sample table holds about 64,000 distinct CDR3 sequences, of which about a quarter were seen once. 6.6% of the sample is taken by the ten largest.

From a lookup of the germline V gene (reference sequence), CDR1 and CDR2 are MNHNY and SVGAGI. Spanning cysteine to phenylalanine, the CDR3 consists of 14 amino acids. Left in the record is the CDR3 DNA by itself, 42 bases read in frame from the first base. V is cut back by 6 bases and J by 9 bases, with 11 bases in the junction unmatched. The chain employs TRBV6-6 and TRBJ2-1; 7 bases in the junction line up with TRBD2. The sample here was PBMCs, taken before treatment. The receptor's source is a male donor with rectosigmoid adenocarcinoma. The nucleotides are TGTGCCAGCAGACCAAGGACTAGTGGTGGTGAGCAGTTCTTC. Translated, this is CASRPRTSGGEQFF.